What follows is one T cell receptor (beta chain) and its context. A single record per CDR3 protein comes from TCRdb applying MiXCR to the RT-PCR reads. The table shows about 680,000 distinct CDR3 sequences, with 11% to 15% occurring only once. This sequence was found in a female donor in good health, serving as a healthy control. Specimen: memory CD4+ T cells from blood.

The CDR3 DNA reads TGCAGCGTTGAAATAGGAGACCCAAACTACAATGAGCAGTTCTTC. This gives the protein CSVEIGDPNYNEQFF. This chain uses TRBV29-1 with TRBJ2-1; D is uncertain. Germline CDR1 reads SQVTM; CDR2 reads ANQGSEA. Trimming left V 2 bases short and J 3 bases short, with 14 bases between. CDR3 length: 15 amino acids.